This T cell receptor (beta chain) is drawn from a study of blood T cell repertoires in COVID-19 (dated by TCRdb to the early 2020s). Notes on the research overall: Samples covering the acute and convalescent phases of COVID-19 were provided by collaborators in the United States, Italy and Spain. The prospective study material was composed of cDNA or gDNA derived from T cells, B-cell-depleted T cells, or PBMCs. Deeply sampled blood TCRbeta repertoires from subjects exposed to, actively infected with, or recovered from COVID-19 were included in the dataset. The repertoires were released in a freely available public database intended as a resource for research on the immune response to SARS-CoV-2. The samples were drawn from two sources: the first 160 participants of the ongoing ImmuneRACE study, and over 1,000 subjects contributed by 6 global collaborators. Nearly every sample came with metadata listing a de-identified subject ID, COVID-19 status, age in years and sex. Where HLA class I and class II types were available, the types were taken from metadata supplied by the sample provider, not from assay-based typing. General findings and caveats noted by the study authors: The amount of clinical and demographic metadata varied by source and participant and was provided uncurated.

As to this clone: The clone's antigen remains unknown. It has no much larger one-base neighbor in the sample; base qualities were not kept.

Whole blood was collected in K2EDTA tubes by collaborating institutions according to the institutions' own protocols. For TCRbeta analysis, collaborators shipped samples as frozen whole blood, isolated PBMCs, or DNA extracted from either of those sample types. TCRbeta CDR3 regions were amplified from genomic DNA using the immunoSEQ Assay, a bias-controlled multiplex PCR. The original pipeline was this. The number of nucleated cells in each sample was estimated by amplification of reference gene primers within the assay. Sequence reads were collapsed and filtered to measure the absolute abundance of every unique TCRbeta CDR3 rearrangement. For each sample, productive Simpson clonality was calculated as the square root of Simpson's diversity index over productive rearrangements. Here the immuneACCESS table is served through TCRdb, limited to in-frame sequences with V and J called. Missing clones are a known gap in these copies; in checked studies unresolved V genes cover under half, and the rest lacks a known reason. The D gene and trimming were derived from the DNA, and the V and J assignments and clone size from that table. The sample profile shows 55,000 to 90,000 clones; more than 70% of them were found once. The top ten clones comprise approximately 32% of the sample.

Here V drops 8 bases and J drops 2 bases, and the junction holds 3 bases not matched to any gene. CDR1 and CDR2 were assigned from the germline V gene (reference sequence) as SEHNR and FQNEAQ. The CDR3 measures 13 amino acids from cysteine to phenylalanine. Left in the record is the CDR3 DNA by itself, 39 bases read in frame from the first base. Specimen: peripheral blood. The source of this sequence is a woman of 80 years or more with active or convalescent COVID-19. The rearranged chain carries TRBV7-9 and TRBJ2-1, and 7 junctional nucleotides match TRBD1. The sequence in DNA is TGTGCCAGCCTAGGGGGCACCTACAATGAGCAGTTCTTC. This is translated as CASLGGTYNEQFF. When the CDR3 is completed using the reference TRBV7-9 and TRBJ2-1 genes on either side, the full variable domain is DTGVSQNPRHKITKRGQNVTFRCDPISEHNRLYWYRQTLGQGPEFLTYFQNEAQLEKSRLLSDRFSAERPKGSFSTLEIQRTEQGDSAMYLCASLGGTYNEQFFGPGTRLTVL.